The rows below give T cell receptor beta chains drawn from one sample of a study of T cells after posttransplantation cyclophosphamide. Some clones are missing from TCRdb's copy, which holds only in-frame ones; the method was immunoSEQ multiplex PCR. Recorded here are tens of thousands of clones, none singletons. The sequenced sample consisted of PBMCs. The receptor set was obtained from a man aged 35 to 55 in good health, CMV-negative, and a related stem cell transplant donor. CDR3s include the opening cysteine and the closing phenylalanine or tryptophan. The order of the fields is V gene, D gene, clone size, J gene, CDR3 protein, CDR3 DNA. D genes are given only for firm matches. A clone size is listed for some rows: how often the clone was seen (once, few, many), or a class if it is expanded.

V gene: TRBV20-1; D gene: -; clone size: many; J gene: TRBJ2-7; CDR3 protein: CSASIYEQYF; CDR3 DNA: TGCAGTGCTAGCATCTACGAGCAGTACTTC
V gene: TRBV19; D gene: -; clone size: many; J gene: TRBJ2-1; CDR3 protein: CASSPYRDPNNEQFF; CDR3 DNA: TGTGCCAGTAGTCCCTACAGGGACCCGAACAATGAGCAGTTCTTC
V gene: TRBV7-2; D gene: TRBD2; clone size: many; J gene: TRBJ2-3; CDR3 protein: CASSLILAGGTDTQYF; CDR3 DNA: TGTGCCAGCAGCTTAATTCTAGCGGGTGGCACAGATACGCAGTATTTT
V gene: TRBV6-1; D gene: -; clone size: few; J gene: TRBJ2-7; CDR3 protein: CASSDVRRVPYEQYF; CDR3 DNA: TGTGCCAGCAGTGATGTGCGCAGGGTGCCTTACGAGCAGTACTTC
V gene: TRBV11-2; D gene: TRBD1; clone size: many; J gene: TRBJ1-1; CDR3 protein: CASSPPGQGSTEAFF; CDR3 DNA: TGTGCCAGCAGCCCTCCGGGACAGGGGAGCACTGAAGCTTTCTTT
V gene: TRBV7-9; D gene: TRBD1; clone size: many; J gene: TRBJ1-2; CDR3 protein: CASSSPDRGVGGYTF; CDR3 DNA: TGTGCCAGCAGCTCACCCGACAGGGGGGTTGGTGGCTACACCTTC
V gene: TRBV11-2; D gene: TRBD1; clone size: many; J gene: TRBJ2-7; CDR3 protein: CASSHGTGVYEQYF; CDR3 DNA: TGTGCCAGCAGCCACGGGACAGGGGTTTACGAGCAGTACTTC
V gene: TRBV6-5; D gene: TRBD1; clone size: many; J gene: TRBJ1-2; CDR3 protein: CASSYGDRGVGYTF; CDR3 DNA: TGTGCCAGCAGTTACGGGGACAGGGGGGTCGGCTACACCTTC
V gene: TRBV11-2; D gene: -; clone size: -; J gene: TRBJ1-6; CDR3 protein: CASSLAGTSNSPLHF; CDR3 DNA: TGTGCCAGCAGCTTAGCCGGGACAAGTAATTCACCCCTCCACTTT
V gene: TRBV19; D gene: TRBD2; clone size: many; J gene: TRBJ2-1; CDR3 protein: CASSISSGRTNEQFF; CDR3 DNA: TGTGCCAGTAGTATATCGAGCGGGAGAACCAATGAGCAGTTCTTC
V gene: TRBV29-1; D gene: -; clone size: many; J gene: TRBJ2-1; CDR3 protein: CTTIADARYNEQFF; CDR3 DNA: TGCACCACGATAGCGGATGCCCGATACAATGAGCAGTTCTTC
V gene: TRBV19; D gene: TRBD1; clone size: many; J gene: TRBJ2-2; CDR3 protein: CASSTGTGGTGELFF; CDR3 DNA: TGTGCCAGTAGTACCGGGACAGGGGGCACCGGGGAGCTGTTTTTT
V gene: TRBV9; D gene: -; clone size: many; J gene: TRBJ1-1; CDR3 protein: CASSLGTGGTEAFF; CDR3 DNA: TGTGCCAGCAGCCTCGGGACGGGAGGGACTGAAGCTTTCTTT
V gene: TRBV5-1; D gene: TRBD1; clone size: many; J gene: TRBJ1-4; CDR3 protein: CASSRDRGLDEKLFF; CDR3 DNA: TGCGCCAGCAGCCGGGACAGGGGGCTCGATGAAAAACTGTTTTTT
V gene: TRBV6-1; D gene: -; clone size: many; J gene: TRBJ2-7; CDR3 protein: CASSLTLIYEQYF; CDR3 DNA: TGTGCCAGCAGCCTGACATTGATCTACGAGCAGTACTTC
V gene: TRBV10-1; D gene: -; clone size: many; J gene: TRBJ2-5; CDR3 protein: CASSEIGSSWETQYF; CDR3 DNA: TGCGCCAGCAGTGAGATCGGGAGCAGTTGGGAGACCCAGTACTTC
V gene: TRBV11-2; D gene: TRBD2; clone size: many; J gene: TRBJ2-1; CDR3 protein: CASSPPLAGYKDNEQFF; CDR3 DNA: TGTGCCAGCAGCCCCCCCCTAGCGGGATACAAAGACAATGAGCAGTTCTTC
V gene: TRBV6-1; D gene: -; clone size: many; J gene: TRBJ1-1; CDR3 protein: CASAGFMNTEAFF; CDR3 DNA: TGTGCCAGTGCAGGGTTCATGAACACTGAAGCTTTCTTT
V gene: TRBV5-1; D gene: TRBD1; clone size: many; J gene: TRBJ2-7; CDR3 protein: CASSRTGETYEQYF; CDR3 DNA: TGCGCCAGCAGCCGGACAGGGGAGACCTACGAGCAGTACTTC
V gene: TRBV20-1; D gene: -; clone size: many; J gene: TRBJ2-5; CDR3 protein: CSAWTSEAQYF; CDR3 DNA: TGCAGTGCGTGGACTTCGGAGGCCCAGTACTTC
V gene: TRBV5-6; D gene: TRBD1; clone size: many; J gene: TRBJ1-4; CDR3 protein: CATKLGQGNEKLFF; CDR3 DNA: TGTGCCACCAAGTTGGGACAGGGGAATGAAAAACTGTTTTTT
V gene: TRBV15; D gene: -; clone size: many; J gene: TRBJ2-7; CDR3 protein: CATSRQQGKGYEQYF; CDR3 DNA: TGTGCCACCAGCAGACAACAGGGAAAGGGGTACGAGCAGTACTTC
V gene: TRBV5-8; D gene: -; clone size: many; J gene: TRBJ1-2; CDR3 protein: CASGSGGYTF; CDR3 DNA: TGTGCCAGCGGGAGTGGGGGCTACACCTTC
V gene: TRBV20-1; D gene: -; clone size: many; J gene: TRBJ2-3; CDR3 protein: CSAGLADTQYF; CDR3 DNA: TGCAGTGCGGGTCTAGCGGATACGCAGTATTTT
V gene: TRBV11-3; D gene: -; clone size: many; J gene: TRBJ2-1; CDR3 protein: CASSLGVETGHGQFF; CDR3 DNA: TGTGCCAGCAGCTTAGGGGTAGAGACAGGTCATGGGCAGTTCTTC
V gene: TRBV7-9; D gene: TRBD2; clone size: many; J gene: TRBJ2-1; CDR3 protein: CASSRLAGGPYNEQFF; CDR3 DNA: TGTGCCAGCAGCCGACTAGCGGGAGGGCCCTACAATGAGCAGTTCTTC
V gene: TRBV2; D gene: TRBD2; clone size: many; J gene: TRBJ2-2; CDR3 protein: CASSVSGGISTGELFF; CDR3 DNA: TGTGCCAGCAGTGTTTCGGGAGGAATTTCTACCGGGGAGCTGTTTTTT
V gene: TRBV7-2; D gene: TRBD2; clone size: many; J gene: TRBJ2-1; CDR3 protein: CASSLPGLAGKFF; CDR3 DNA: TGTGCCAGCAGCTTACCCGGACTAGCGGGAAAGTTCTTC
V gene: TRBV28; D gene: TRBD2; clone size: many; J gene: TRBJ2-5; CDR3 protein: CASSFPSGSPTNQETQYF; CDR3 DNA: TGTGCCAGCAGTTTTCCTAGCGGGAGTCCCACAAACCAAGAGACCCAGTACTTC
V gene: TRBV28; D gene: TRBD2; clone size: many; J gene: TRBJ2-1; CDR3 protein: CASRVGKGLVYNEQFF; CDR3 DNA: TGTGCCAGCAGAGTTGGGAAGGGACTAGTGTACAATGAGCAGTTCTTC
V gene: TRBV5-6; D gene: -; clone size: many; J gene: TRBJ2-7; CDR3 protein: CASSLWTLRRVNEQYF; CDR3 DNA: TGTGCCAGCAGCCTCTGGACACTAAGACGAGTTAACGAGCAGTACTTC
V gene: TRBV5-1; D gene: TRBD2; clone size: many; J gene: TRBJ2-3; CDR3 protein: CASSYRSGSGSDTQYF; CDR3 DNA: TGCGCCAGCAGCTACCGTAGCGGGAGTGGCTCAGATACGCAGTATTTT
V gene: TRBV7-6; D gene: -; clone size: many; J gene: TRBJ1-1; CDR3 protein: CASSSGHRALRGEAFF; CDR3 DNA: TGTGCCAGCAGCTCCGGTCACAGGGCACTCCGCGGTGAAGCTTTCTTT
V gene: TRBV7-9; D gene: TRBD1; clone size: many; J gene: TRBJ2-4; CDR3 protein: CASSPPGQPKNIQYF; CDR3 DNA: TGTGCCAGCAGCCCACCGGGACAGCCCAAAAACATTCAGTACTTC
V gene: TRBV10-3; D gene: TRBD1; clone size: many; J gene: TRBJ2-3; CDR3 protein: CATQGDTSTDTQYF; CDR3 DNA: TGTGCCACCCAGGGGGATACTAGCACAGATACGCAGTATTTT
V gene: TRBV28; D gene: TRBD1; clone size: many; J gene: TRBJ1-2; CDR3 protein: CASSGDRGLIYGYTF; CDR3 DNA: TGTGCCAGCAGCGGGGACAGGGGTTTGATCTATGGCTACACCTTC
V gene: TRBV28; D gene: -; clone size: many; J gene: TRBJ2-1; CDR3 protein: CASNRAAYNEQFF; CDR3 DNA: TGTGCCAGCAACAGGGCTGCCTACAATGAGCAGTTCTTC
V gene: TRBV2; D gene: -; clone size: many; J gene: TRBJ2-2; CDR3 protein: CASSLLYGELFF; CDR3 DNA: TGTGCCAGCAGTCTTCTTTACGGGGAGCTGTTTTTT
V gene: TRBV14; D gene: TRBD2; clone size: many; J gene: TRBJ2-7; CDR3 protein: CASSHPPGLANYEQYF; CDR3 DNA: TGTGCCAGCAGCCACCCACCGGGACTAGCGAACTACGAGCAGTACTTC
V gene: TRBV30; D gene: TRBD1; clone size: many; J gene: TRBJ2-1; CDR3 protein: CAWSRRQGLYNEQFF; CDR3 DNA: TGTGCCTGGAGTCGTCGACAGGGGCTATACAATGAGCAGTTCTTC
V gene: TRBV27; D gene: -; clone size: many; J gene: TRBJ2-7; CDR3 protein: CASSLPDRIYEQYF; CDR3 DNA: TGTGCCAGCAGTTTACCTGACAGGATCTACGAGCAGTACTTC
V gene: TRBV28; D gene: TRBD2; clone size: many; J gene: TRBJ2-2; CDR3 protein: CASILAGGGNTGELFF; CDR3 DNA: TGTGCCAGCATCTTAGCGGGAGGGGGGAACACCGGGGAGCTGTTTTTT
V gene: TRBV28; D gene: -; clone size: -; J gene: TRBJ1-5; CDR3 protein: CASRYRQNSNQLQHF; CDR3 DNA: TGTGCCAGCAGATACAGACAGAATAGCAATCAGCTCCAGCATTTT